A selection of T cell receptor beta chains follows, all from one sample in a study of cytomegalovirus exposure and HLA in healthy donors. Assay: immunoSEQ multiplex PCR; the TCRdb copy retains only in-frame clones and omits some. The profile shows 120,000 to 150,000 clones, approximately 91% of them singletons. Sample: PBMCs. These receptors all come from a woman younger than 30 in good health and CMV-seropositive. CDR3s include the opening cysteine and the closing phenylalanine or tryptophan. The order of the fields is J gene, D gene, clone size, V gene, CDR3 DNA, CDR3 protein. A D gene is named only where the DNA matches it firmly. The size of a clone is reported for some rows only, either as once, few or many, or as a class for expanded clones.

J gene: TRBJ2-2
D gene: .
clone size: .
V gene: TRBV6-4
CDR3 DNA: TGTGCCAGCAGCGTAGGGGAGGACACCGGGGAGCTGTTTTTT
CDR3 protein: CASSVGEDTGELFF

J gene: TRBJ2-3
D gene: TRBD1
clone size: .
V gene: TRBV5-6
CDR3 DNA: TGTGCCAGCAGCTTGGCGTTGGGACAGGGTAAGAGCACAGATACGCAGTATTTT
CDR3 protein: CASSLALGQGKSTDTQYF

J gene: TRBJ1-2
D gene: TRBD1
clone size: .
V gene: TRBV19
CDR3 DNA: TGTGCCAGTAGTATAGGGGACAGGGGGCATGGCTACACCTTC
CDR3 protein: CASSIGDRGHGYTF

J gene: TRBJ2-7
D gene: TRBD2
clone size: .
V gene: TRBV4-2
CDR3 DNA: TGTGCCAGCAGCCAAGAGGAGGGAGGGCTGGGCGAGCAGTACTTC
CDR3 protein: CASSQEEGGLGEQYF

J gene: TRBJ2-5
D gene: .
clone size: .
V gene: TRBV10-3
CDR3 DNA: TGTGCCATCAGTACCGGGACTGGAGGGGAGACCCAGTACTTC
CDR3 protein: CAISTGTGGETQYF

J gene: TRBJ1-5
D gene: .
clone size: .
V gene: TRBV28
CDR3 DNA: TGTGCAGCACTGGGGGGTAGACAGCCCCAGCATTTT
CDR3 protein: CAALGGRQPQHF

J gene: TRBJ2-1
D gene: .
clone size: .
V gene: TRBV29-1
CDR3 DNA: TGCAGCGTGGGGCAGAGCTCCTACAATGAGCAGTTCTTC
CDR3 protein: CSVGQSSYNEQFF

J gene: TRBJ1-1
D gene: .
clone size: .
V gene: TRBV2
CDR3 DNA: TGTGCCAGCAGTGTGGGAGGAGTGAACACTGAAGCTTTCTTT
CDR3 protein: CASSVGGVNTEAFF

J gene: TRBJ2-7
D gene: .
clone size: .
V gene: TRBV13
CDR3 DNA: TGTGCCAGCAGCTTAGCGGGAGTTTACGAGCAGTACTTC
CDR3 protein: CASSLAGVYEQYF

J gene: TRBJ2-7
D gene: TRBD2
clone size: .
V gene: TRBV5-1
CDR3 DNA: TGCGCCAGCAGCAGGATGCGAGCGGGAGATCACTACGAGCAGTACTTC
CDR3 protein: CASSRMRAGDHYEQYF

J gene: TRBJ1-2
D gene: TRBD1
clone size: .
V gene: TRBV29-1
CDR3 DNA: TGCAGCGTTGACCGAGGCCTGGGACAGGGTAACTATGGCTACACCTTC
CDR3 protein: CSVDRGLGQGNYGYTF

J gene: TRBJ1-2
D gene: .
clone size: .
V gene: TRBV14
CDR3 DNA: TGTGCCAGCAGCAGGACAGTCGCTAACTATGGCTACACCTTC
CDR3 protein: CASSRTVANYGYTF

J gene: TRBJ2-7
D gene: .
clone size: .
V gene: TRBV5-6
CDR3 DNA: TGTGCCAGCAGCTTGTTCACCTACGAGCAGTACTTC
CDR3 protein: CASSLFTYEQYF

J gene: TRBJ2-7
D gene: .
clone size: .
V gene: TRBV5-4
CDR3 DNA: TGTGCCAGCAGTAAAAAGGGGACCTACGAGCAGTACTTC
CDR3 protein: CASSKKGTYEQYF

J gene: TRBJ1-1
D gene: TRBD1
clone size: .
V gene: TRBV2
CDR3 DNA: TGTGCCAGCAGCCCCGACAGGGGCAGGGGTGAAGCTTTCTTT
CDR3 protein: CASSPDRGRGEAFF

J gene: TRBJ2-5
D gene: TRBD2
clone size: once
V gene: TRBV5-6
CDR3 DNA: TGTGCCAGCAGCTCTGACTGGCGGGAGGAGTACTTC
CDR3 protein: CASSSDWREEYF

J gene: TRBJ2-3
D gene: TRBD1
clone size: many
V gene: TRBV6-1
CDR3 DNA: TGTGCCGGGGCCCAGGGACAGGGTCCGGATACGCAGTATTTT
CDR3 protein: CAGAQGQGPDTQYF

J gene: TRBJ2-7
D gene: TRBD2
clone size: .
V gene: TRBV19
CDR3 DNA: TGTGCCAGTAGTCGGGGGACTAGCGGGAGCTACGAGCAGTACTTC
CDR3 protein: CASSRGTSGSYEQYF

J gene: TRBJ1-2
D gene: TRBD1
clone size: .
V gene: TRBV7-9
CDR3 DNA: TGTGCCAGCAGCTTAGAGGAGGGGGCAGTTTATGGCTACACCTTC
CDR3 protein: CASSLEEGAVYGYTF

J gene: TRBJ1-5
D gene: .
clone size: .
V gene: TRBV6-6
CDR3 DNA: TGTGCCAGCAGTTATTCTGGTCAGGTCAATCAGCCCCAGCATTTT
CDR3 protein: CASSYSGQVNQPQHF

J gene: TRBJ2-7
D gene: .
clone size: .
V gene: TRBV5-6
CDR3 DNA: TGTGCCAGCTGTTTGCGGGCAAGAAGCTCCTACGAGCAGTACTTC
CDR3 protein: CASCLRARSSYEQYF

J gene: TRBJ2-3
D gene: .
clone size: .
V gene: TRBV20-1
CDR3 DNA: TGCAGTGCGTCAAGCACAGATACGCAGTATTTT
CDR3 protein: CSASSTDTQYF

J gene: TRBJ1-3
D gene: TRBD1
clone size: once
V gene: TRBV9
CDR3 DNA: TGTGCCAGCAGCGTAGGACAGGGCGCGGACACCATATATTTT
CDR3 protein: CASSVGQGADTIYF

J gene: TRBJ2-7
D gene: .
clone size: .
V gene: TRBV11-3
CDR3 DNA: TGTGCCAGCAGTCCCGGGTACTCCTACGAGCAGTACTTC
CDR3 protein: CASSPGYSYEQYF

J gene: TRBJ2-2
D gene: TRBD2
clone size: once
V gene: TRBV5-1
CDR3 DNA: TGCGCCAGCAGCTTTGGTAGCGGGAGTCCGGGCACCGGGGAGCTGTTTTTT
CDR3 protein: CASSFGSGSPGTGELFF

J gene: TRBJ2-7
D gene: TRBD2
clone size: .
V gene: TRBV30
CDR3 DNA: TGTGCCTGGAACTTGGGACTAGGGGCCTACGAGCAGTACTTC
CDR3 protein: CAWNLGLGAYEQYF

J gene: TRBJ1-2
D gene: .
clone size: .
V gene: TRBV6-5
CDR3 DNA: TGTGCCAGCAGTTACTCGGGGGCCTACTATGGCTACACCTTC
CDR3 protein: CASSYSGAYYGYTF

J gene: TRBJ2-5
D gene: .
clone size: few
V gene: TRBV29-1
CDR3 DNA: TGCAGCGTTGAAATGGCCGTCTTGCGGGGCCACCAAGAGACCCAGTACTTC
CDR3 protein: CSVEMAVLRGHQETQYF

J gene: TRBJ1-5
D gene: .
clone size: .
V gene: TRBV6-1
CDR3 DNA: TGTGCCAGCAACAACAGGGGCAATCAGCCCCAGCATTTT
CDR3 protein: CASNNRGNQPQHF

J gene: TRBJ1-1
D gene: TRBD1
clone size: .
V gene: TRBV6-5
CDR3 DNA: TGTGCCAGCAGGAGGGACAGCTATGAGAACACTGAAGCTTTCTTT
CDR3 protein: CASRRDSYENTEAFF

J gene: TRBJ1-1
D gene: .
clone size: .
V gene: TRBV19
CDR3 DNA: TGTGCCAGTAGGAGAACAGGGACGGCGGTGAACACTGAAGCTTTCTTT
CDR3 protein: CASRRTGTAVNTEAFF

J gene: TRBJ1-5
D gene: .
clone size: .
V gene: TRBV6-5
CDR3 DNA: TGTGCCAGCAGCCACGGGAGTCAGCCCCAGCATTTT
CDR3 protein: CASSHGSQPQHF

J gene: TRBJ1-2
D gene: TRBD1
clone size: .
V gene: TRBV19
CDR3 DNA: TGTGCCAGTAGTCTCGAAGGACAGGGGGCTGGTCACGGCTACACCTTC
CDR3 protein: CASSLEGQGAGHGYTF

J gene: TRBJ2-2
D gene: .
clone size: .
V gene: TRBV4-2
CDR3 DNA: TGTGCCAGCAGCCAAGAAGAAGGGGACACCGGGGAGCTGTTTTTT
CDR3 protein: CASSQEEGDTGELFF

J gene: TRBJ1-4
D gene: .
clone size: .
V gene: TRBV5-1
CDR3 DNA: TGCGCCAGCAGCTTGGAGTTACGGGAAATGGATGAAAAACTGTTTTTT
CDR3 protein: CASSLELREMDEKLFF

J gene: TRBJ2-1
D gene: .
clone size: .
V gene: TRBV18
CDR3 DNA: TGTGCCAGCTCACCCTCTGATGAGCAGTTCTTC
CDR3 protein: CASSPSDEQFF

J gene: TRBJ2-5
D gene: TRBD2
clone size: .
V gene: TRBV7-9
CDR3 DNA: TGTGCCAGCAGCTTAGGACTAGCGCAAGAGACCCAGTACTTC
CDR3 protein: CASSLGLAQETQYF

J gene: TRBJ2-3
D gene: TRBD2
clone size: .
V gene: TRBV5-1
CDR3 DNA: TGCGCCAGCAGCCGTGGACTAGCGGGAGCAGATACGCAGTATTTT
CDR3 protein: CASSRGLAGADTQYF

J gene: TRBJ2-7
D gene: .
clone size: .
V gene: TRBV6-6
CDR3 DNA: TGTGCCAGCAGTTTCACGACCCCACAGGGCTACGAGCAGTACTTC
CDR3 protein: CASSFTTPQGYEQYF

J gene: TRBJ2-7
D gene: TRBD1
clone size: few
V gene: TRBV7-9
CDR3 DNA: TGTGCCAGCAGAACTTCGGGACAGGGGGAGCAGTACTTC
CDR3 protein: CASRTSGQGEQYF

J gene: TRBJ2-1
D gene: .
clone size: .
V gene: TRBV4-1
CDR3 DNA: TGCGCCAGCAGCCAAGTCCGAGCGGTCTACAACAATGAGCAGTTCTTC
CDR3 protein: CASSQVRAVYNNEQFF